This entry lists 13 T cell receptor beta chains sequenced from one sample in a study of blood T cell repertoires in COVID-19. Clones were read by immunoSEQ multiplex PCR, and TCRdb kept only the in-frame ones, dropping some. Among 230,000 or so clones listed, around 81% were seen once. Sequenced sample: PBMCs or T cells enriched from blood (not recorded which). Receptor source: a man aged 45-60 years who had recovered from COVID-19.

This chain uses TRBV27 with TRBJ2-2; D unclear. CDR1 and CDR2 (germline): MNHEY, SMNVEV (reference sequence). The CDR3 runs to 17 residues. The V end was cut by 3 bases, the J end by 0 bases, with 14 bases between. CDR3 sequence (DNA): TGTGCCAGCAGTTTCTTTACTGTACAGACGAACACCGGGGAGCTGTTTTTT. Translating it yields CASSFFTVQTNTGELFF.

The rearrangement links TRBV11-3 to TRBJ2-1, with D perhaps TRBD2 (5 bases). CDR3 length equals 13 residues. V was shortened by 10 bases and J by 9 bases, with 19 bases between the two germline ends. CDR1 and CDR2 (germline): SGHNT, YENEEA. Here the CDR3 reads CAMGEGRVGEQFF. As DNA, the CDR3 is TGTGCCATGGGAGAGGGCCGGGTCGGTGAGCAGTTCTTC.

The chain has TRBV27 and TRBJ1-2; 12 positions match TRBD1. The junction had 5 bases not matched to a gene; V was cut back by 6 bases and J by 3 bases. CDR3 length: 15 amino acids. Looked up from germline, CDR1 is MNHEY and CDR2 is SMNVEV (reference sequence). CDR3 sequence (DNA): TGTGCCAGCAGCCGCGGGACAGGGGGCCACTATGGCTACACCTTC. Amino acids: CASSRGTGGHYGYTF.

The chain has TRBV15 and TRBJ2-1, with a weak D call TRBD1 (5 bases). CDR3 length: 15 amino acids. V was shortened by 0 bases and J by 2 bases, with 8 bases between the two germline ends. Germline loops: CDR1 LNHNV, CDR2 YYDKDF (reference sequence). The CDR3 protein is CATSRDRAAYNEQFF. CDR3 bases: TGTGCCACCAGCAGAGACAGGGCTGCCTACAATGAGCAGTTCTTC.

The V call is TRBV12-2, the J call TRBJ1-2. TRBV12-2 is assigned pseudogene status. CDR3 length equals 15 residues. CDR3 loop: CASRLGSINSDGYTF. The CDR3 DNA follows: TGTGCAAGTCGCTTAGGTTCTATAAATAGTGATGGCTACACCTTC.

The chain has TRBV5-4 and TRBJ2-3; 9 bases agree with TRBD1. V was pared by 0 bases and J by 3 bases, with 8 bases of the junction left unmatched. Per the germline V gene, CDR1 is SGHNT and CDR2 is YYREEE (reference sequence). There are 17 residues in the CDR3. CDR3 residues: CASSLAAGTGRTDTQYF. The CDR3 bases are TGTGCCAGCAGCTTGGCTGCCGGGACAGGGCGAACAGATACGCAGTATTTT.

This clone appeared once. The V and J genes are TRBV10-1 and TRBJ2-2, with a possible D match to TRBD2 (6 bases). Germline assignment: CDR1 WNHNN and CDR2 SYGVQD (reference sequence). The CDR3 spans 14 residues. V was clipped by 6 bases and J by 5 bases, with 13 bases between them. The CDR3 DNA sequence: TGCGCCAGCAGGCCCGGGAGCGGAACCGGGGAGCTGTTTTTT. Its protein is CASRPGSGTGELFF.

The rearrangement uses TRBV3-1 (or the pseudogene TRBV3-2) and TRBJ2-3; the match to TRBD1 covers 8 bases. Trimming cost V 4 bases and J 0 bases; bases outside gene matches: 3. CDR3 length: 15 residues. The germline CDR1 and CDR2 sequences are LGHDT and YNNKEL (reference sequence). The CDR3 DNA is TGTGCCAGCAGCCCAGGGGGCTCTAGCACAGATACGCAGTATTTT. It codes for CASSPGGSSTDTQYF.

This clone was seen a single time. This sequence joins TRBV4-3 and TRBJ1-6, with 8 bases identical to TRBD1. Germline lookup yields CDR1 LGHNA and CDR2 YSLEER. Trimming at V came to 9 bases and at J to 12 bases, leaving 13 bases not matched to a gene. The CDR3 loop spans 14 amino acids. This chain's CDR3 is CARAPGTGTVPLHF. Here the CDR3 DNA reads TGCGCCAGGGCCCCCGGGACAGGAACGGTACCCCTCCACTTT.

The chain is built from TRBV7-2 and TRBJ2-5; 9 nucleotides match TRBD1. This CDR3 region has 15 residues. Unmatched junction bases numbered 5, after V lost 5 bases and J lost 1 base. From germline, CDR1 is SGHTA and CDR2 FQGNSA. The CDR3 sequence is CASSLRGQGQETQYF. The CDR3, as DNA: TGTGCCAGCAGCCTTCGGGGACAGGGCCAAGAGACCCAGTACTTC.

A word on this clone: A read error may account for a junction end that differs from germline. V and J are TRBV5-1 and TRBJ1-2; unclear D gene. Germline values: CDR1 SGHRS, CDR2 YFSETQ. The CDR3 loop spans 14 amino acids. The CDR3 loop reads CASRLAGGNYGYTF. The CDR3 coding sequence is TGCGCCAGCAGATTGGCAGGAGGGAACTATGGCTACACCTTC.

This sequence joins TRBV16 and TRBJ1-2; D remains ambiguous. Per germline, CDR1 KGHSY and CDR2 FQNENV. The germline V and J ends were trimmed by 4 bases and 8 bases, with 11 bases remaining between them. CDR3 length: 12 amino acids. The CDR3 nucleotides are TGTGCCAGCAGCCCGGGTAATCGGGGCTACACCTTC. Protein product: CASSPGNRGYTF.

This chain connects TRBV7-3 to TRBJ2-2; perhaps TRBD2 as D (5 bases). Per germline, CDR1 SGHTA and CDR2 FQGTGA. The CDR3 totals 14 residues. V shed 4 bases and J shed 7 bases, with 13 bases lying between them. The CDR3 DNA reads TGTGCCAGCAGCTACGGGATGGCGGGCGGGGAGCTGTTTTTT. This codes for CASSYGMAGGELFF.